One and the same sample provided the 30 T cell receptor beta chains below, sequenced in a study of spatial heterogeneity in lung cancer. Time point meaning: blood at routine non-recurrence follow-up after resection. MiXCR, run by TCRdb on the 5' RACE reads, gives a single entry per CDR3 protein. The sample yields 15,000 to 20,000 distinct CDR3 sequences, about 8.9% seen once. Sample: PBMCs, taken at follow-up. The receptors originated from a male donor with early-stage non-small cell lung cancer.

The chain is built from TRBV6-2 or TRBV6-3 and TRBJ1-6, with a tentative D call TRBD1 (5 bases). Germline loops: CDR1 MNHEY, CDR2 SVGEGT. Deletions cut 7 bases from V and 7 bases from J, with 11 bases between. The CDR3 has 13 amino acids. The CDR3 DNA follows: TGTGCCAGCATCGGACGGACAAATTCACCCCTCCACTTT. This gives the protein CASIGRTNSPLHF.

This clonotype was seen repeatedly, ten times or more. The chain employs TRBV5-1 and TRBJ2-1, with 7 bases matching TRBD2. V trimming: 0 bases; J trimming: 7 bases; junction bases outside the gene matches: 10. Germline V CDR1 and CDR2: SGHRS, YFSETQ. The CDR3 is 16 residues long. DNA of the CDR3: TGCGCCAGCAGCTTGGCGGGTGCGGGAGCGAAAAATGAGCAGTTCTTC. It yields the protein CASSLAGAGAKNEQFF.

The DNA for the CDR3 is TGTGCCAGCAGCTTAGGGGGTCTTTCCGGGGAGCTGTTTTTT. Protein product: CASSLGGLSGELFF. This chain uses TRBV5-6 with TRBJ2-2; D is possibly TRBD1 (6 bases). Germline V lookup: CDR1 SGHDT, CDR2 YYEEEE. V lost 2 bases and J lost 6, with 11 bases in between. The CDR3 runs 14 residues.

The gene calls are TRBV6-1 and TRBJ1-6, with D hard to call. The germline V gene encodes CDR1 MNHNS and CDR2 SASEGT. Trimming left V 2 bases short and J 7 bases short, with 6 bases between. The CDR3 is 13 residues long. Here the CDR3 reads CASSEWSNSPLHF. The CDR3 bases are TGTGCCAGCAGTGAATGGAGCAATTCACCCCTCCACTTT.

J is TRBJ2-5 and V is TRBV2, with D perhaps matching TRBD2 (6 bases). Germline V gene data show CDR1 as SNHLY and CDR2 as FYNNEI. V was cut by 6 bases and J by 1 base, with 9 bases left in between. The CDR3 contains 13 residues. The DNA for the CDR3 is TGTGCCAGCAGCGGGGACTCCCAAGAGACCCAGTACTTC. Translating it yields CASSGDSQETQYF. Looking up the rest from reference TRBV2 and TRBJ2-5 gives the full variable domain: EPEVTQTPSHQVTQMGQEVILRCVPISNHLYFYWYRQILGQKVEFLVSFYNNEISEKSEIFDDQFSVERPDGSNFTLKIRSTKLEDSAMYFCASSGDSQETQYFGPGTRLLVL.

This clonotype has more than one count but fewer than ten. CDR3 in amino acids: CASGQGAENTIYF. DNA of the CDR3: TGTGCCAGCGGGCAGGGGGCAGAAAACACCATATATTTT. J is TRBJ1-3 and V is TRBV28; 8 bases line up with TRBD1. The CDR3 consists of 13 residues. Germline lookup yields CDR1 MDHEN and CDR2 SYDVKM. The trim removed 8 bases at V and 6 bases at J, leaving 6 bases unmatched. Full variable domain (remainder filled in from reference TRBV28 and TRBJ1-3): DVKVTQSSRYLVKRTGEKVFLECVQDMDHENMFWYRQDPGLGLRLIYFSYDVKMKEKGDIPEGYSVSREKKERFSLILESASTNQTSMYLCASGQGAENTIYFGEGSWLTVV.

This clonotype was detected ten times or more. This chain links TRBV12-3 or TRBV12-4 with TRBJ1-5; possibly TRBD1 for D (6 bases). Trimming cost V 3 bases and J 6 bases, with 9 bases left between them. This CDR3 has 13 amino acids. The CDR3 sequence: CASSFSRGQPQHF. Here the CDR3 DNA reads TGTGCCAGCAGTTTTTCCAGGGGTCAGCCCCAGCATTTT.

At least ten counts were recorded for this clonotype. The chain employs TRBV2 and TRBJ2-5, with D possibly called TRBD1 or TRBD2 (6 bases each). The CDR3 consists of 16 residues. Trimming removed 6 bases at V and 4 bases at J, with 21 bases between. Germline V CDR1 and CDR2: SNHLY, FYNNEI. The CDR3 DNA reads TGTGCCAGCAGGGCCACTCTCCGCAGGGGACTAGAGACCCAGTACTTC. Translating it yields CASRATLRRGLETQYF.

This clonotype occurred many times. CDR3 coding DNA: TGTGCCAGCAGCTTGGGGACATACTCCTACGAGCAGTACTTC. It encodes CASSLGTYSYEQYF. This chain connects TRBV11-2 to TRBJ2-7; D possibly corresponds to TRBD1 (6 bases). V was clipped by 3 bases and J by 0 bases, with 9 bases between them. The CDR3 spans 14 residues. CDR1 and CDR2 (germline): SGHAT, FQNNGV.

This clonotype was picked up many times. The chain joins TRBV29-1 to TRBJ1-5; maybe TRBD1 (6 bases). Deletions cut 6 bases from V and 1 base from J, with 10 bases between. Germline values: CDR1 SQVTM, CDR2 ANQGSEA. The CDR3 sequence is 13 residues long. This CDR3 is CSVAGGSNQPQHF. The DNA of the CDR3 is TGCAGCGTGGCCGGGGGCAGCAATCAGCCCCAGCATTTT.

This clonotype has ten or more counts. The genes are TRBV10-3 and TRBJ2-3, with TRBD1 matching over 11 bases. CDR1 is ENHRY and CDR2 is SYGVKD in the germline V gene. The CDR3 covers 16 residues. V gave up 3 bases and J gave up 9 bases; unmatched junction bases: 11. CDR3 in DNA: TGTGCCATCAGTGACCTCCGGACAGGGGGCCATGGGACGCAGTATTTT. The encoded protein is CAISDLRTGGHGTQYF.

In the case of this clonotype: A much larger clone differs by one base, so this may be a read error. V is TRBV19 and J is TRBJ2-6; a weak D match, TRBD1 (6 bases). The germline CDR1 and CDR2 sequences are LNHDA and SQIVND (reference sequence). The CDR3 has 16 amino acids. The CDR3 DNA is TGTGCCAGTAGTATTTTACAGGGTGCTGGGGCCTACGTCCTGACTTTC. Its protein product is CASSILQGAGAYVLTF. Combining the CDR3 with reference TRBV19 and TRBJ2-6 gives the whole variable domain DGGITQSPKYLFRKEGQNVTLSCEQNLNHDAMYWYRQDPGQGLRLIYYSQIVNDFQKGDIAEGYSVSREKKESFPLTVTSAQKNPTAFYLCASSILQGAGAYVLTFGAGSRLTVL.

A few counts support this clonotype. The V and J genes are TRBV11-3 and TRBJ2-1; the D gene is possibly TRBD2 (6 bases). CDR1 and CDR2 (germline): SGHNT, YENEEA. V dropped 4 bases and J dropped 1 base, with 11 bases sitting between them. There are 15 residues in the CDR3. CDR3 DNA: TGTGCCAGCAGCTACGCCGGGACTTCCTACAATGAGCAGTTCTTC. Translating it yields CASSYAGTSYNEQFF.

This clonotype was recorded many times. The V call is TRBV6-5, the J call TRBJ2-7; D call uncertain. The V and J ends lost 2 bases and 5 bases respectively, with 10 bases between them. The germline gives CDR1 MNHEY, CDR2 SVGAGI. The CDR3 is made up of 13 amino acids. In nucleotides, the CDR3 is TGTGCCAGCAGTTACGGGCGAGGTAACGAGCAGTACTTC. This sequence encodes CASSYGRGNEQYF.

In DNA form, the CDR3 reads TGTGCCAGCAGCTCACCCGAAGGGGGGAACACTGAAGCTTTCTTT. It yields the protein CASSSPEGGNTEAFF. J is TRBJ1-1 and V is TRBV7-9; a weak D match, TRBD1 (6 bases). Germline V CDR1 and CDR2: SEHNR, FQNEAQ (reference sequence). Trimming removed 4 bases at V and 1 base at J, with 13 bases between. The CDR3 extends over 15 amino acids.

This clonotype was picked up many times. This rearrangement joins TRBV20-1 to TRBJ2-7, with TRBD2 identical over 9 bases. Germline loops: CDR1 DFQATT, CDR2 SNEGSKA (reference sequence). The CDR3 has 14 residues. Trimming removed 0 bases from V and 3 bases from J; junction bases left unmatched: 3. DNA for the CDR3: TGCAGTGCTAGAGAGGGGACTAGCCTCTACGAGCAGTACTTC. Protein product: CSAREGTSLYEQYF.

This clonotype was found many times. The J gene is TRBJ2-6, the V gene TRBV3-1; D call uncertain. This CDR3 is built from 16 residues. Trimming removed 0 bases at V and 1 base at J, with 7 bases between. Germline V gene sequence: CDR1 LGHDT, CDR2 YNNKEL (reference sequence). The CDR3 DNA is TGTGCCAGCAGCCAAGACGGGTCTTCTGGGGCCAACGTCCTGACTTTC. Translating it yields CASSQDGSSGANVLTF.

This clonotype was seen repeatedly, ten times or more. The chain carries TRBV29-1 and TRBJ2-2; the D gene is possibly TRBD2 (5 bases). V shed 7 bases and J shed 7 bases, with 16 bases lying between them. The CDR3 extends over 13 amino acids. The V gene's germline CDR1 is SQVTM and CDR2 ANQGSEA. The CDR3 DNA is TGCAGCGCTAGCATGGGTGGGGTCGGGGAGCTGTTTTTT. Its translation is CSASMGGVGELFF.

This sequence joins TRBV19 and TRBJ2-2; 10 bases map to TRBD1. Germline values: CDR1 LNHDA, CDR2 SQIVND (reference sequence). Unmatched junction bases numbered 4, after V lost 7 bases and J lost 5 bases. This CDR3 spans 14 amino acids. The CDR3 loop is CASKRTGGTGELFF. CDR3 sequence (DNA): TGTGCCAGTAAGCGGACAGGGGGTACCGGGGAGCTGTTTTTT. Full variable domain (missing parts from reference TRBV19 and TRBJ2-2): DGGITQSPKYLFRKEGQNVTLSCEQNLNHDAMYWYRQDPGQGLRLIYYSQIVNDFQKGDIAEGYSVSREKKESFPLTVTSAQKNPTAFYLCASKRTGGTGELFFGEGSRLTVL.

This clonotype was recorded many times. This sequence joins TRBV20-1 and TRBJ2-3, with D possibly TRBD2 on 6 matching bases. V was shortened by 0 bases and J by 6 bases, with 16 bases between the two germline ends. Germline V gives CDR1 DFQATT, CDR2 SNEGSKA (reference sequence). The CDR3 totals 15 residues. DNA of the CDR3: TGCAGTGCTAGAGATCCCCTGGCCGCGGGGGATACGCAGTATTTT. It encodes CSARDPLAAGDTQYF.

This clonotype was counted between two and nine times. The gene calls are TRBV10-3 and TRBJ2-5; 9 bases agree with TRBD1. There are 14 residues in the CDR3. CDR1 and CDR2 from the germline V gene are ENHRY and SYGVKD. With V trimmed by 5 bases and J by 5 bases, 6 bases remained unmatched. CDR3 coding DNA: TGTGCCATCAGTAACAGGGGGCGTGGGGAGACCCAGTACTTC. It codes for CAISNRGRGETQYF.

This clonotype was observed many times. CDR3 loop: CASSLGLAGTYEQYF. In DNA, the CDR3 is TGTGCCAGCAGCTTAGGACTAGCGGGGACCTACGAGCAGTACTTC. This chain joins TRBV5-4 and TRBJ2-7, with TRBD2 identical over 12 bases. V lost 2 bases and J lost 2; bases outside the gene matches: 2. This CDR3 comprises 15 residues. CDR1 SGHNT and CDR2 YYREEE come from the germline V gene (reference sequence).

A few counts support this clonotype. The J gene is TRBJ1-2, the V gene TRBV18, with D possibly matching TRBD1 (5 bases). Trimming pared 3 bases from V and 4 bases from J, leaving 12 bases between. The CDR3 covers 14 residues. Germline CDR1 KGHSH, CDR2 LQKENI. The CDR3 sequence: CASSPARDAYGYTF. The CDR3 region has the DNA TGTGCCAGCTCACCGGCCAGGGATGCCTATGGCTACACCTTC.

Turning to this clonotype: A much bigger clone sits one base away, suggesting this may be a read error. The chain recombines TRBV12-3 or TRBV12-4 with TRBJ2-1; a weak D match, TRBD2 (6 bases). CDR3 length: 17 amino acids. The CDR3 sequence: CTSSLRAGRRAYNEQFF. The CDR3 DNA reads TGTACCAGCAGCTTGAGGGCAGGCCGGAGGGCCTACAATGAGCAGTTCTTC.

The table lists this clonotype with a few counts. This clone may be a read error of a much larger clone one base away. This chain connects TRBV24-1 to TRBJ2-3; either TRBD1 or TRBD2 may fit D (5 bases each). CDR3 length: 15 residues. Germline lookup yields CDR1 KGHDR and CDR2 SFDVKD. Trimming pared 5 bases from V and 5 bases from J, leaving 16 bases between. For the CDR3, the DNA is TGTGCCACCAGTGTGTGGGGCGAGGGCATAGATACGCAGTATTTT. This sequence encodes CATSVWGEGIDTQYF.

On this clonotype itself: A much larger clone sits a single nucleotide away, making a read error possible. J is TRBJ2-2 and V is TRBV24-1, with TRBD1 as a possible D gene (6 bases). The CDR3 is made up of 15 amino acids. Germline loops: CDR1 KGHDR, CDR2 SFDVKD. Trimming took off 9 bases at V and 6 bases at J, with 19 bases between the two ends. CDR3 residues: CATGFRGPRPGELFF. CDR3 coding DNA: TGTGCCACCGGATTCAGGGGTCCGCGACCCGGGGAGCTGTTTTTT.

This clonotype was detected many times. This sequence joins TRBV4-3 and TRBJ1-4; D remains ambiguous. The CDR3 length is 16 residues. Germline lookup yields CDR1 LGHNA and CDR2 YSLEER. Trimming removed 4 bases at V and 4 bases at J, with 16 bases between. The CDR3 loop is CASSREGWLDNEKLFF. The DNA of the CDR3 is TGCGCCAGCAGCCGTGAGGGCTGGCTCGATAATGAAAAACTGTTTTTT.

This clonotype was observed many times. V is TRBV7-9 and J is TRBJ1-2; D gene ambiguous. Germline CDR1 and CDR2: SEHNR and FQNEAQ (reference sequence). The CDR3 runs to 14 residues. Trimming removed 0 bases from V and 5 bases from J, with 10 bases in between. The CDR3 DNA reads as TGTGCCAGCAGCTTAGCAGGGCTAGTTTATGGCTACACCTTC. This encodes CASSLAGLVYGYTF. Using reference TRBV7-9 and TRBJ1-2 for the parts outside the CDR3, the full variable domain is DTGVSQNPRHKITKRGQNVTFRCDPISEHNRLYWYRQTLGQGPEFLTYFQNEAQLEKSRLLSDRFSAERPKGSFSTLEIQRTEQGDSAMYLCASSLAGLVYGYTFGSGTRLTVV.

This clonotype has more than one count but fewer than ten. The genes are TRBV9 and TRBJ2-3, with 8 bases identical to TRBD2. CDR1 SGDLS and CDR2 YYNGEE come from the germline V gene. Trimming took 5 bases from V and 2 from J; bases not matched to a gene: 10. The CDR3 is 16 residues long. DNA of the CDR3: TGTGCCAGCAGTGTTACGGGGGGGTTTAACACAGATACGCAGTATTTT. It is translated as CASSVTGGFNTDTQYF.

Notes on this clonotype: A junction end diverges from the germline sequence, so it may reflect a read error. The rearrangement joins TRBV30 to TRBJ1-2; tentative D call: TRBD1 (5 bases). The CDR3 sequence is 11 residues long. The germline V gene encodes CDR1 GTSNPN and CDR2 SVGIG (reference sequence). CDR3 coding DNA: TGTGCCTGGAGCCCCCTGGGGACCCCAATCTTC. It is translated as CAWSPLGTPIF.